Listed here are 3 T cell receptor beta chains from one sample, sequenced in a study of control samples from healthy donors and cancer patients. Measured with immunoSEQ multiplex PCR; TCRdb has only the in-frame clones, and not every one. The profile shows under 450,000 clones, 80% to 95% of them singletons. The specimen sequenced was PBMCs. These receptors all come from a man aged 35 to 55 with head and neck cancer.

The V call is TRBV7-9, the J call TRBJ2-7, with unresolved D. Germline V CDR1 and CDR2: SEHNR, FQNEAQ (reference sequence). The CDR3 is made up of 13 amino acids. V lost 1 base, J lost 3 bases, and 7 bases lay in between. CDR3 nucleotides: TGTGCCAGCAGCTTAGGGGCAGACTACGAGCAGTACTTC. Amino acid sequence: CASSLGADYEQYF.

The chain employs TRBV6-5 and TRBJ2-7; possible D gene TRBD2, 6 bases. The CDR3 covers 14 residues. Germline V lookup: CDR1 MNHEY, CDR2 SVGAGI. The V end was cut by 6 bases, the J end by 2 bases, with 14 bases between. CDR3 amino acids: CASRRRDFTYEQYF. The CDR3 DNA reads TGTGCCAGCAGACGCCGGGACTTCACCTACGAGCAGTACTTC.

V usage is TRBV6-1 and J usage is TRBJ2-6; D gene unclear. Trimming stripped 3 bases from V and 0 bases from J, with 6 bases between. CDR1 and CDR2 (germline): MNHNS, SASEGT. The CDR3 spans 15 residues. The CDR3 sequence: CASSDRPSGANVLTF. The CDR3 region has the DNA TGTGCCAGCAGTGACAGACCCTCTGGGGCCAACGTCCTGACTTTC.